This T cell receptor (beta chain) was obtained from a study of T cell responses to AZD1222 COVID-19 vaccine (dated by TCRdb to the early 2020s). Regarding the complete study: TCR sequencing was performed for fewer than 250 trial participants, of whom some 200 were given two doses of AZD1222 and around 26 were given two doses of MenACWY control vaccine. Trial participants were enrolled into age subgroups of 18-55, 56-69 and 70-plus years, which contained approximately 150, 30 and 60 TCR-sequenced participants, respectively.

The investigation overall reported the following: Conclusions about previously exposed vaccinees were limited because only six or seven AZD1222 recipients were SARS-CoV-2 seropositive at baseline. Reportedly, close to half of the unique spike-specific TCRs recognized epitopes lying outside the regions that are mutated in the B.1.351 and B.1.1.7 variants. Because no day 14 peak-response samples were available, the repertoires could be characterized only after the peak T cell response. Most participants were white British and females outnumbered males, and the authors suggested that clonal diversity may have been underestimated. After two AZD1222 doses, spike-specific TCR breadth and depth were significantly higher than at day 0 and than in MenACWY recipients. Vaccine-associated CD4 TCRs spanned the whole spike protein, with dominant responses in regions 160-218 and 743-854. In the small 56-69-year group, the increase in depth fell short of significance, most likely because of low power.

Taken from cysteine to phenylalanine, the CDR3 has 15 residues. This entry keeps only the CDR3 DNA: 45 bases, framed from base 1. Deletion took 0 bases off V and 5 bases off J, with a span of 14 bases between the germline ends. Via the germline V gene (reference sequence), CDR1 is SGHNT and CDR2 YYREEE. Remarks on this clone: Its antigen is unknown. Base-call qualities are not available, and no considerably larger clone is one nucleotide away.

The sample's time point, from its label and the paper: baseline before first vaccination. This sample's treatment or condition label indicates: meningococcal conjugate vaccine given as trial control. Vaccinee samples were obtained from the UK trials COV001 and COV002, which included a single-blind randomized controlled phase 2/3 trial of AZD1222 (ChAdOx1 nCoV-19) in healthy adults. Trial participant PBMC samples were collected at day 0 and day 28 after the second dose for TCRbeta chain sequencing. The CDR3 regions of human TCRbeta chains were subjected to immunosequencing. In the source study's methods: Repertoire TCRs were matched against a reference library of SARS-CoV-2-specific TCRs generated with the MIRA antigen-specificity platform. Breadth was defined as the fraction of unique TCRs that were SARS-CoV-2-associated, and depth was defined as the fraction of total T cells that were SARS-CoV-2-associated. Using the MIRA data, each spike-specific TCR was assigned both to the spike region to which the TCR was reactive and to a CD4 or CD8 class. Log10-transformed breadth and depth values were compared by one-way ANOVA with Sidak's multiple comparisons tests. The table was pulled from immuneACCESS by TCRdb, which kept in-frame rearrangements only. Such tables lose some clones; where checked, under half of the loss comes from unresolved V genes, and the rest has no known cause. That table supplies the V and J calls and clone size; D and trimming were determined from the DNA. In this sample the table shows about 220,000 clones, 93% of which occur a single time. Of the sample, 1% is held by the ten largest clones.

The specimen was peripheral blood, collected on day 0 of MenACWY control vaccination. This sequence uses TRBV5-4 and TRBJ1-1, and the D gene may be TRBD1, 5 bases matching. The TCR sequence derives from an adult in good health. The CDR3 loop reads CASSLVSGKGTEAFF. The sequence in DNA is TGTGCCAGCAGCTTGGTTTCAGGGAAGGGGACTGAAGCTTTCTTT. Beyond the CDR3, the reference TRBV5-4 and TRBJ1-1 genes provide the residues; the full variable domain reads: ETGVTQSPTHLIKTRGQQVTLRCSSQSGHNTVSWYQQALGQGPQFIFQYYREEENGRGNFPPRFSGLQFPNYSSELNVNALELDDSALYLCASSLVSGKGTEAFFGQGTRLTVV.